Listed here are 25 T cell receptor beta chains from one sample, sequenced in a study of blood T cell repertoires in COVID-19. This table comes from immunoSEQ multiplex PCR, and its TCRdb copy is limited to in-frame clones, with some not included. The sample lists roughly 200,000 clones, over 70% occurring once. The sample was peripheral blood. The source of these receptors is a woman older than 75 with acute or convalescent COVID-19.

This clone was detected only a few times. The rearrangement joins TRBV11-2 to TRBJ2-1; TRBD2 matches at 9 bases. Unmatched junction bases numbered 3, after V lost 1 base and J lost 2 bases. The CDR3 has 16 residues. The germline V gene has CDR1 SGHAT and CDR2 FQNNGV. CDR3 protein: CASSLVSGSTYNEQFF. The CDR3 DNA reads as TGTGCCAGCAGCTTAGTTAGCGGGAGTACCTACAATGAGCAGTTCTTC.

V gene TRBV6-5 combines with J gene TRBJ1-6, with TRBD1 as a possible D gene (6 bases). V dropped 4 bases and J dropped 14 bases, with 18 bases sitting between them. The CDR3 consists of 14 residues. CDR1 and CDR2 (germline): MNHEY, SVGAGI. DNA for the CDR3: TGTGCCAGCAGTTCCCCCCAGGGGCGCTCTTCCCTCCACTTT. Protein: CASSSPQGRSSLHF.

In this sample, this clone turned up once. Other DNA sequences of this sample code for an identical CDR3. V gene TRBV7-2 combines with J gene TRBJ2-3, with D perhaps TRBD2 (7 bases). V gave up 1 base and J gave up 1 base, with 9 bases separating them. CDR3 length: 15 residues. Germline loops: CDR1 SGHTA, CDR2 FQGNSA. In DNA, the CDR3 is TGTGCCAGCAGCTTAGGGGGGGGCGGCACAGATACGCAGTATTTT. Its translation: CASSLGGGGTDTQYF.

This clone has a single count. The chain employs TRBV28 and TRBJ1-2, with D maybe TRBD1 (5 bases). The CDR3 runs 14 residues. The germline V gene has CDR1 MDHEN and CDR2 SYDVKM. Deletions cut 11 bases from V and 4 bases from J, with 20 bases between. The CDR3 DNA reads TGTGCCGAGAGCCAGGGTGGCGCAAGCTATGGCTACACCTTC. This gives the protein CAESQGGASYGYTF.

The chain carries TRBV5-8 and TRBJ1-2; the match to TRBD1 covers 12 bases. V trimming: 4 bases; J trimming: 8 bases; junction bases outside the gene matches: 9. CDR1 and CDR2 from the germline V gene are SGHTS and YDEGEE. The CDR3 covers 15 residues. This chain's CDR3 is CASSLGQGAFYGYTF. DNA of the CDR3: TGTGCCAGCAGCCTGGGACAGGGGGCTTTCTACGGCTACACCTTC. Based on the CDR3 plus reference TRBV5-8 and TRBJ1-2, the full variable domain is EAGVTQSPTHLIKTRGQQATLRCSPISGHTSVYWYQQALGLGLQFLLWYDEGEERNRGNFPPRFSGRQFPNYSSELNVNALELEDSALYLCASSLGQGAFYGYTFGSGTRLTVV.

V gene TRBV11-3 combines with J gene TRBJ2-7; 8 bases map to TRBD1. The CDR3 is made up of 13 amino acids. With V trimmed by 4 bases and J by 6 bases, 5 bases remained unmatched. Looked up from germline, CDR1 is SGHNT and CDR2 is YENEEA. The CDR3 loop reads CASSSETGVEQYF. The CDR3, as DNA: TGTGCCAGCAGCTCGGAGACAGGGGTCGAGCAGTACTTC. Supplemented by reference TRBV11-3 and TRBJ2-7, the full variable domain reads EAGVVQSPRYKIIEKKQPVAFWCNPISGHNTLYWYLQNLGQGPELLIRYENEEAVDDSQLPKDRFSAERLKGVDSTLKIQPAELGDSAVYLCASSSETGVEQYFGPGTRLTVT.

The gene calls are TRBV6-1 and TRBJ1-6; TRBD1 agrees at 7 bases. The CDR3 sequence is 19 residues long. Germline V gene sequence: CDR1 MNHNS, CDR2 SASEGT. The ends lost 0 bases at V and 0 bases at J; junction bases unmatched: 8. The CDR3 bases are TGTGCCAGCAGTGAAGCCGGCAGGGGGACTAGCTCCTATAATTCACCCCTCCACTTT. Its translation is CASSEAGRGTSSYNSPLHF.

This rearrangement joins TRBV3-1 (or the pseudogene TRBV3-2) to TRBJ1-2; 8 nucleotides agree with TRBD1. Per the germline V gene, CDR1 is LGHDT and CDR2 is YNNKEL (reference sequence). The CDR3 runs 14 residues. V was clipped by 3 bases and J by 4 bases; unmatched bases: 4. The CDR3 here is CASSQVTGGYGYTF. The CDR3 DNA sequence: TGTGCCAGCAGCCAGGTTACAGGGGGCTATGGCTACACCTTC.

This chain links TRBV3-1 (or the pseudogene TRBV3-2) with TRBJ2-3; no firm D call. The CDR3 extends over 12 amino acids. Germline lookup yields CDR1 LGHDT and CDR2 YNNKEL (reference sequence). The germline V and J ends were trimmed by 1 base and 4 bases, with 3 bases remaining between them. Written as DNA, the CDR3 is TGTGCCAGCAGCCAAGGGCCAGATACGCAGTATTTT. As protein: CASSQGPDTQYF.

This chain's CDR3 is CASSPGLAPDEQFF. DNA for the CDR3: TGTGCCAGCAGCCCCGGACTAGCCCCCGATGAGCAGTTCTTC. The J gene is TRBJ2-1, the V gene TRBV7-3; 8 bases are a match to TRBD2. V lost 5 bases to trimming and J lost 8 bases; unmatched junction nucleotides: 8. The CDR3 extends over 14 amino acids. Germline V gene data show CDR1 as SGHTA and CDR2 as FQGTGA.

The chain combines TRBV7-9 with TRBJ2-2, with 7 bases fitting TRBD1. Trimming at V came to 6 bases and at J to 6 bases, leaving 7 bases not matched to a gene. CDR1 and CDR2 (germline): SEHNR, FQNEAQ (reference sequence). The CDR3 has 14 amino acids. In DNA form, the CDR3 reads TGTGCCAGCAGTACTACAAGGGGGCCCGGGGAGCTGTTTTTT. Protein product: CASSTTRGPGELFF.

The chain joins TRBV9 to TRBJ1-3, with a possible D match to TRBD1 (5 bases). In germline, CDR1 is SGDLS, CDR2 YYNGEE. The CDR3 consists of 14 residues. V was cut by 2 bases and J by 4 bases, with 10 bases left in between. The CDR3 here is CASSVQGTGNTIYF. Written as DNA, the CDR3 is TGTGCCAGCAGCGTTCAGGGAACGGGAAACACCATATATTTT.

V and J are TRBV18 and TRBJ2-1, with 13 bases matching TRBD2. Trimming took 1 base from V and 8 from J; bases not matched to a gene: 11. CDR1 is KGHSH and CDR2 is LQKENI in the germline V gene. The CDR3 totals 18 residues. The CDR3 sequence is CASSPRGLAGPLVDEQFF. DNA for the CDR3: TGTGCCAGCTCACCACGGGGACTAGCGGGGCCCCTAGTTGATGAGCAGTTCTTC.

V usage is TRBV7-2 and J usage is TRBJ2-2; the D gene is possibly TRBD1 (5 bases). This CDR3 spans 13 amino acids. Germline V gene data show CDR1 as SGHTA and CDR2 as FQGNSA. Trimming took off 0 bases at V and 6 bases at J, with 5 bases between the two ends. The CDR3 here is CASSLAGAGELFF. The DNA of the CDR3 is TGTGCCAGCAGCTTAGCAGGGGCCGGGGAGCTGTTTTTT.

The chain is built from TRBV5-1 and TRBJ1-2; no firm D call. From germline, CDR1 is SGHRS and CDR2 YFSETQ. Trimming stripped 0 bases from V and 3 bases from J, with 12 bases between. This CDR3 has 15 amino acids. The CDR3 sequence: CASSLAGGVDYGYTF. DNA of the CDR3: TGCGCCAGCAGCTTGGCCGGCGGGGTAGACTATGGCTACACCTTC.

V usage is TRBV28 and J usage is TRBJ1-5, with D perhaps TRBD1 (6 bases). With 2 bases removed from V and 6 bases from J, the gap between germline ends came to 11 bases. CDR1 and CDR2 (germline): MDHEN, SYDVKM. The CDR3 spans 14 residues. The CDR3 region has the DNA TGTGCCAGCAGTTTAGCTGGCAGGGGTCAGCCCCAGCATTTT. Its protein is CASSLAGRGQPQHF.

The chain is built from TRBV6-5 and TRBJ1-2, with D uncertain. V was shortened by 4 bases and J by 6 bases, with 15 bases between the two germline ends. From germline, CDR1 is MNHEY and CDR2 SVGAGI. The CDR3 spans 14 residues. CDR3 residues: CASSFDGVWNGYTF. Here the CDR3 DNA reads TGTGCCAGCAGTTTCGACGGGGTTTGGAATGGCTACACCTTC.

This clone was seen ten or more times. The V and J genes are TRBV27 and TRBJ2-2; TRBD1 agrees at 8 bases. Trimming removed 6 bases from V and 4 bases from J; junction bases left unmatched: 7. Germline loops: CDR1 MNHEY, CDR2 SMNVEV (reference sequence). CDR3 size: 15 residues. The CDR3 protein is CASSPGQGLTGELFF. The CDR3 nucleotides are TGTGCCAGCAGCCCCGGACAGGGTCTCACCGGGGAGCTGTTTTTT.

The chain links TRBV5-8 to TRBJ2-5; 10 nucleotides agree with TRBD2. With V trimmed by 3 bases and J by 5 bases, 7 bases remained unmatched. CDR3 length: 15 amino acids. CDR1 and CDR2 (germline): SGHTS, YDEGEE. Here the CDR3 reads CASSWSQAGGETQYF. In DNA, the CDR3 is TGTGCCAGCAGCTGGTCCCAAGCGGGGGGGGAGACCCAGTACTTC.

The CDR3 nucleotides are TGTGCCAGCAGCTCCCTAGGAACAGGGGCACGGCTCCTCGGGCCGCAGTATTTT. Its translation: CASSSLGTGARLLGPQYF. The chain carries TRBV7-2 and TRBJ2-3, with TRBD1 matching 7 bases. Germline V gene sequence: CDR1 SGHTA, CDR2 FQGNSA. This CDR3 contains 18 residues. J gave up 10 bases and V 4 bases, and 23 bases lay outside the gene matches.

The chain recombines TRBV7-2 with TRBJ1-3; 8 nucleotides align to TRBD1. The J segment lost 2 bases and the V segment lost 1 base, leaving 4 bases of the junction unmatched. The germline gives CDR1 SGHTA, CDR2 FQGNSA. CDR3 length: 16 residues. The CDR3 protein is CASSLGPTGAGNTIYF. CDR3 DNA sequence: TGTGCCAGCAGCTTAGGACCGACAGGGGCTGGAAACACCATATATTTT.

This clone was picked up one time. The chain employs TRBV4-1 and TRBJ1-1, with D unresolved. V was shortened by 0 bases and J by 8 bases, with 10 bases between the two germline ends. The CDR3 consists of 13 residues. The V gene's germline CDR1 is MGHRA and CDR2 YSYEKL. CDR3 sequence (DNA): TGCGCCAGCAGCCAAGACCCAAACAGAGAAGCTTTCTTT. Amino acid sequence: CASSQDPNREAFF.

As for this clone: The same CDR3 is also encoded by other DNA sequences in this sample. The CDR3 DNA follows: TGTGCCAGCAGCTCCCCGACAGGGGGAAACTCTGGGGCCAACGTCCTGACTTTC. As protein: CASSSPTGGNSGANVLTF. This rearrangement joins TRBV11-2 to TRBJ2-6, with 9 positions matching TRBD1. The length of the CDR3 is 18 residues. The V and J ends lost 4 bases and 0 bases, in that order; junction bases with no gene match: 7. CDR1 and CDR2 (germline): SGHAT, FQNNGV.

The chain employs TRBV19 and TRBJ2-7; D ambiguous. Germline V gene data show CDR1 as LNHDA and CDR2 as SQIVND (reference sequence). The CDR3 is 15 amino acids. V was trimmed by 1 base and J by 3 bases, leaving 13 bases between them. The CDR3 DNA follows: TGTGCCAGTAGTATAGGTCCCCCCCCGGGCTACGAGCAGTACTTC. It yields the protein CASSIGPPPGYEQYF.

This chain links TRBV7-9 with TRBJ2-7; 11 nucleotides line up with TRBD2. The CDR3 length is 15 residues. V was pared by 5 bases and J by 2 bases, with 5 bases of the junction left unmatched. From germline, CDR1 is SEHNR and CDR2 FQNEAQ (reference sequence). Here the CDR3 DNA reads TGTGCCAGCAGCCCGGGGACTAGCGGTCCCTACGAGCAGTACTTC. This codes for CASSPGTSGPYEQYF.